What follows are 14 T cell receptor beta chains derived from one specimen sequenced in a study of beta chain features in type 1 diabetes. Expressed TCRB transcripts were sequenced because the entire RNA isolate underwent reverse transcription. The assay was immunoSEQ multiplex PCR, and TCRdb's table has in-frame clones only and misses some. The sample carries about 150,000 clones, approximately 10% recorded once. Input material: central memory CD4+ T cells from blood. These receptors originate from a man aged 18 to 30 in good health.

This rearrangement joins TRBV28 to TRBJ2-5, with a tentative D call TRBD1 (6 bases). The germline V gene has CDR1 MDHEN and CDR2 SYDVKM. The V gene lost 4 bases and the J gene lost 4 bases, with 19 bases spanning the gap. The length of the CDR3 is 16 residues. CDR3: CASSSIRGRGGETQYF. CDR3 coding DNA: TGTGCCAGCAGTTCTATCAGGGGAAGAGGGGGAGAGACCCAGTACTTC.

Note on this clone: Other DNA variants within this sample encode the same CDR3. V is TRBV9 and J is TRBJ1-1; D gene uncertain. Trimming stripped 0 bases from V and 0 bases from J, with 3 bases between. The CDR3 loop spans 13 amino acids. Germline CDR1 reads SGDLS; CDR2 reads YYNGEE. The CDR3 bases are TGTGCCAGCAGCGTAGCAGTGAACACTGAAGCTTTCTTT. Translation: CASSVAVNTEAFF.

This clone was seen ten or more times. This rearrangement joins TRBV29-1 to TRBJ2-5; the D is unclear. Germline V gene sequence: CDR1 SQVTM, CDR2 ANQGSEA. Between the trimmed V and J ends, which lost 4 bases and 5 bases, there was a span of 14 bases. The CDR3 runs 13 residues. CDR3 DNA: TGCAGCGTTGGTCCTAGGGTCGGGGAGACCCAGTACTTC. Amino acid sequence: CSVGPRVGETQYF.

The V call is TRBV25-1, the J call TRBJ2-2, with a weak D call TRBD2 (6 bases). This CDR3 region has 15 residues. Germline V gene lookup returns CDR1 MGHDK and CDR2 SYGVNS. The V and J ends lost 5 bases and 7 bases respectively, with 17 bases between them. The CDR3 nucleotides are TGTGCCAGCAGTCTCGCGGGAATTTTAGGCGGGGAGCTGTTTTTT. Translating gives CASSLAGILGGELFF.

This clone was observed at least ten times. The V call is TRBV10-3, the J call TRBJ2-5; 8 positions agree with TRBD1. Germline CDR1 reads ENHRY; CDR2 reads SYGVKD. The CDR3 extends over 14 amino acids. The junction had 9 bases not matched to a gene; V was cut back by 5 bases and J by 7 bases. The CDR3: CAISSGTGLVTQYF. The DNA of the CDR3 is TGTGCCATCAGTTCCGGGACAGGATTGGTGACCCAGTACTTC.

This clone was seen only a few times. The chain is built from TRBV10-3 and TRBJ2-7; 9 bases match TRBD2. This CDR3 is built from 14 residues. V trimming: 4 bases; J trimming: 0 bases; junction bases outside the gene matches: 1. CDR1 ENHRY and CDR2 SYGVKD come from the germline V gene. The CDR3 here is CAISASGISYEQYF. In DNA, the CDR3 is TGTGCCATCAGTGCTAGCGGGATCTCCTACGAGCAGTACTTC.

This clone was recorded many times. The chain carries TRBV19 and TRBJ2-1; 7 positions match TRBD2. The CDR3 runs to 14 residues. The germline V gene has CDR1 LNHDA and CDR2 SQIVND (reference sequence). Trimming cost V 8 bases and J 1 base; bases outside gene matches: 5. The CDR3 sequence is CASDQRGSYNEQFF. DNA for the CDR3: TGTGCCAGTGATCAGCGGGGTTCCTACAATGAGCAGTTCTTC. Variable domain in full (rest from reference TRBV19 and TRBJ2-1): DGGITQSPKYLFRKEGQNVTLSCEQNLNHDAMYWYRQDPGQGLRLIYYSQIVNDFQKGDIAEGYSVSREKKESFPLTVTSAQKNPTAFYLCASDQRGSYNEQFFGPGTRLTVL.

This clone showed up just a few times. This chain connects TRBV7-9 to TRBJ2-3; D tentatively fits TRBD1 or TRBD2 (6 bases each). The V end lost 2 bases, the J end lost 3 bases, and 9 bases lay between the germline ends. Germline CDR1 SEHNR, CDR2 FQNEAQ (reference sequence). The CDR3 is made up of 14 amino acids. The CDR3 loop reads CASSLTGRTDTQYF. DNA for the CDR3: TGTGCCAGCAGCTTAACAGGGAGGACAGATACGCAGTATTTT.

This clone was counted between two and nine times. DNA of the CDR3: TGTGCCAGCAGCTCAGGGGGCGGTCAGCCCCAGCATTTT. Translating gives CASSSGGGQPQHF. The chain couples TRBV7-2 to TRBJ1-5, with 8 bases identical to TRBD1. This CDR3 is built from 13 residues. CDR1 and CDR2 from the germline V gene are SGHTA and FQGNSA. The V and J ends lost 4 bases and 6 bases, in that order; junction bases with no gene match: 2.

The table lists this clone with a few counts. This rearrangement joins TRBV18 to TRBJ1-2; a weak D match, TRBD1 (6 bases). Per the germline V gene, CDR1 is KGHSH and CDR2 is LQKENI. Trimming took 5 bases from V and 3 from J, leaving 19 bases between them. The length of the CDR3 is 16 residues. CDR3 protein: CASSSSPQGLDYGYTF. For the CDR3, the DNA is TGTGCCAGCTCATCATCCCCCCAGGGGCTTGACTATGGCTACACCTTC.

Only a few counts were recorded for this clone. The gene calls are TRBV21-1 and TRBJ2-1; no DNA check was done on the table's D call, TRBD2. TRBV21-1 is a listed pseudogene. This CDR3 has 12 amino acids. The CDR3 reads CATDGGDNEQFF. CDR3 coding DNA: TGTGCCACCGATGGGGGGGACAATGAGCAGTTCTTC.

The chain has TRBV7-3 and TRBJ2-1; D is undetermined. This CDR3 has 15 amino acids. V was shortened by 6 bases and J by 0 bases, with 12 bases between the two germline ends. Germline assignment: CDR1 SGHTA and CDR2 FQGTGA. The CDR3 sequence is CASSPDRTSYNEQFF. CDR3 DNA sequence: TGTGCCAGCAGTCCAGACCGTACCTCCTACAATGAGCAGTTCTTC.

This clone was counted only a few times. The chain joins TRBV2 to TRBJ1-2; D is unresolved. The CDR3 totals 12 residues. V was trimmed by 5 bases and J by 4 bases, leaving 8 bases between them. Germline CDR1 and CDR2: SNHLY and FYNNEI. The CDR3 sequence: CASSRVIYGYTF. The CDR3 region has the DNA TGTGCCAGCAGTCGGGTAATCTATGGCTACACCTTC.

This clone was detected ten times or more. The chain combines TRBV28 with TRBJ2-7; unclear D gene. Germline loops: CDR1 MDHEN, CDR2 SYDVKM. The V end lost 8 bases, the J end lost 0 bases, and 11 bases lay between the germline ends. This CDR3 is built from 13 residues. CDR3 nucleotides: TGTGCCAGCCTATCTCTTGGCTCCTACGAGCAGTACTTC. Amino acids: CASLSLGSYEQYF.